This section outlines one T cell receptor (beta chain) sequence together with its context. Its specific antigen is unknown. Base quality data are lacking; no much larger clone is found one base away. The data belong to a study of T cell responses to AZD1222 COVID-19 vaccine (dated by TCRdb to 2020 to 2022). Regarding the complete study: AZD1222 recipients with second doses at about 4 weeks or about 12 weeks were pooled, because spike-specific TCR depth and breadth did not differ between schedules. A total of 233 trial participants underwent TCR sequencing, of whom under 220 had received two doses of AZD1222 and some 26 had received two doses of the MenACWY control vaccine. Trial participants were enrolled by age into 18-55, 56-69 and 70-plus year subgroups, with roughly 160, 29 and 62 TCR-sequenced participants respectively. Study-wide conclusions, independent of this receptor: Vaccine-associated CD4 TCRs spanned the whole spike protein, with dominant responses in regions 160-218 and 743-854. Participants were mostly white British and included more females than males, and it was suggested by the authors that clonal diversity may have been underestimated. In the small 56-69-year group, the increase in depth fell short of significance, most likely because of low power. A significant rise in spike-specific TCR breadth and depth was observed after two AZD1222 doses relative to day 0 and relative to MenACWY recipients. Because no samples from the day 14 peak response were available, repertoires could be characterized only after the peak T cell response. Conclusions about previously exposed vaccinees are limited because only five to seven AZD1222 recipients were SARS-CoV-2 seropositive at baseline. Nearly half of unique spike-specific TCRs reportedly recognized epitopes outside regions mutated in the B.1.351 and B.1.1.7 variants.

The time point label, as the study defines it: baseline before first vaccination. Vaccinee samples came from UK trials COV001 and COV002, including a single-blind randomized controlled phase 2/3 trial of AZD1222 (ChAdOx1 nCoV-19) in healthy adults. For TCRbeta chain sequencing, PBMC samples were collected from trial participants at day 0 and at day 28 after the second dose. The CDR3, cysteine through phenylalanine, is 12 amino acids long. The DNA shown is the 36-base CDR3, in frame from base 1. According to the germline V gene (reference sequence), CDR1 reads MNHEY and CDR2 reads SMNVEV. The trim is 3 bases for V and 8 bases for J, with a gap of 7 bases between the germline ends. The CDR3 regions of human TCRbeta chains were subjected to immunosequencing. As for how the authors treated the data: TCRs in the repertoires were matched against a reference library of SARS-CoV-2-specific TCRs that had been generated with the MIRA antigen-specificity platform. Breadth meant the fraction of unique TCRs that were SARS-CoV-2-associated, whereas depth meant the fraction of total T cells that were SARS-CoV-2-associated. Each spike-specific TCR was assigned to its reactive spike region and to a CD4 or CD8 class using the MIRA data. Log10-transformed breadth and depth values were compared by one-way ANOVA with Sidak's multiple comparisons tests. TCRdb retrieved this table from immuneACCESS and kept in-frame rearrangements only. Not all clones are present; in checked studies, unresolved V genes account for under half, and no reason is known for the remainder. V and J calls and clone size are as listed in that table; D and trimming were resolved from the DNA. The sample has around 76,000 clones on record, 84% of them singletons. 9.8% of the sample comes from the top ten.

The sequences come from peripheral blood, collected on day 0 of AZD1222 vaccination. This clonotype was sampled from an adult in good health. The V and J genes are TRBV27 and TRBJ1-4; 5 matching bases give a weak D call of TRBD1. Here is the DNA: TGTGCCAGCAGTTTCGGGGGAGAAAAACTGTTTTTT. The encoded protein is CASSFGGEKLFF.